Included here is one TCR beta chain sequence, with context. Germline V gene sequence: CDR1 KGHSH, CDR2 LQKENI. The length of the CDR3 is 15 residues. Trimming left V 3 bases short and J 2 bases short, with 12 bases between. The sample is drawn from a study of CD8 T cells in Susac syndrome. Random-hexamer reverse transcription was applied to roughly 0.5 to 1 ug RNA. TCR beta CDR3 was amplified by immunoSEQ covering 54 Vbeta and 13 Jbeta. TCRdb re-analysed the immunoSEQ multiplex PCR reads in MiXCR, keeping a single row per CDR3 protein. Among about 160,000 distinct CDR3 sequences listed, 92% were seen once. TCR beta from blood CD8+ and CD4+ T cells was sequenced. Age- and sex-matched healthy donors served as the control group. Negative isolation was used for CD8+ and CD4+ T cells, and FACS enrichment was applied to TEMRA cells.

Sequenced sample: CD4+ T cells from PBMCs. The chain has TRBV18 and TRBJ2-3; D is perhaps TRBD1 (6 bases). This sequence was found in a human donor in good health. CDR3 coding DNA: TGTGCCAGCTCACCCGCAGGGGACCTCACAGATACGCAGTATTTT. It codes for CASSPAGDLTDTQYF.